Below, 2 T cell receptor beta chains from the same sample are listed, as sequenced in a study of identical twins. TCRdb ran MiXCR on the 5' RACE reads and lists one entry per CDR3 protein. The sample records 1.5 million or so distinct CDR3 sequences, about 31% being singletons. Input material: cord blood. These receptors were taken from a newborn girl in good health.

V is TRBV6-5 and J is TRBJ2-7; D may be TRBD1 or TRBD2 (7 bases each). CDR3 length: 16 residues. Germline loops: CDR1 MNHEY, CDR2 SVGAGI. The V and J ends lost 2 bases and 1 base respectively, with 15 bases between them. Here the CDR3 reads CASSYPGGGRSYEQYF. The CDR3 nucleotides read TGTGCCAGCAGTTACCCAGGGGGGGGAAGATCCTACGAGCAGTACTTC.

The table lists this clonotype with a few counts. This chain connects TRBV7-9 to TRBJ1-4; possible D gene TRBD1, 6 bases. The V and J ends lost 3 bases and 0 bases respectively, with 20 bases between them. The CDR3 has 19 amino acids. Germline CDR1 is SEHNR and CDR2 is FQNEAQ (reference sequence). CDR3 sequence: CASSFSFSGTPATNEKLFF. CDR3 bases: TGTGCCAGCAGCTTTTCGTTTAGCGGGACACCTGCAACTAATGAAAAACTGTTTTTT. Looking up the rest from reference TRBV7-9 and TRBJ1-4 gives the full variable domain: DTGVSQNPRHKITKRGQNVTFRCDPISEHNRLYWYRQTLGQGPEFLTYFQNEAQLEKSRLLSDRFSAERPKGSFSTLEIQRTEQGDSAMYLCASSFSFSGTPATNEKLFFGSGTQLSVL.